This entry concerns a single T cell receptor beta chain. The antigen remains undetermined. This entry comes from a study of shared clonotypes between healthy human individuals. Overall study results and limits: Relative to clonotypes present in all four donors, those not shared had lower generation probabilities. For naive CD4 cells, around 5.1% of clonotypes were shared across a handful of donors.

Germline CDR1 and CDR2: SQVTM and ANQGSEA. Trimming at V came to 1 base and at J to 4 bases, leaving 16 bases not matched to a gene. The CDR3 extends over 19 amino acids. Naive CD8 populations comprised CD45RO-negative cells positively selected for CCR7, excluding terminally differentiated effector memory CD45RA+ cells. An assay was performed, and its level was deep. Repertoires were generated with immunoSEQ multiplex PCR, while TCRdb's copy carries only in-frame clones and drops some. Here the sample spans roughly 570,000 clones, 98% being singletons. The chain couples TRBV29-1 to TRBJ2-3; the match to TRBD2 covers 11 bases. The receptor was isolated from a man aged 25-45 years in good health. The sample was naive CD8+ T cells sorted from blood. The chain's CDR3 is CSVEVYSGRVGSGPDTQYF. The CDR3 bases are TGCAGCGTTGAAGTTTATAGCGGGAGGGTGGGTTCCGGCCCAGATACGCAGTATTTT.